The 7 T cell receptor beta chains in this list originate from one sample, sequenced in a study of cytomegalovirus exposure and HLA in healthy donors (dated by TCRdb to about 2017). To prepare the library, the immunoSEQ multiplex PCR assay was applied. The multiplex PCR relied on a mix of 60 forward primers for TCR Vbeta segments and 13 reverse primers for TCR Jbeta segments. Not all clones reach the TCRdb copy of this immuneACCESS table, which keeps in-frame sequences only. Checked studies attribute under half of the gap to unresolved V genes and leave the rest unexplained. This sample's clone table shows 35,000 or so clones. The top ten hold more than 8% of the sample. The sample consisted of PBMCs. All receptors derive from a man aged 40-50 years in good health and CMV-seropositive.

The chain uses TRBV7-2 and TRBJ1-1; no clear D gene. This CDR3 spans 13 amino acids. V lost 4 bases and J lost 1, with 7 bases in between. Per the germline V gene, CDR1 is SGHTA and CDR2 is FQGNSA. In nucleotides, the CDR3 is TGTGCCAGCAGCTCAAATTGGAACACTGAAGCTTTCTTT. Protein product: CASSSNWNTEAFF. The complete variable domain, with remaining parts taken from reference TRBV7-2 and TRBJ1-1, reads GAGVSQSPSNKVTEKGKDVELRCDPISGHTALYWYRQSLGQGLEFLIYFQGNSAPDKSGLPSDRFSAERTGGSVSTLTIQRTQQEDSAVYLCASSSNWNTEAFFGQGTRLTVV.

This chain joins TRBV11-2 and TRBJ2-5; maybe TRBD2 (5 bases). CDR1 SGHAT and CDR2 FQNNGV come from the germline V gene. V gave up 10 bases and J gave up 5 bases, with 17 bases separating them. CDR3 length: 13 residues. The CDR3, as DNA: TGTGCCACCCGGGAAGACCCCAAGGAGACCCAGTACTTC. Amino acid sequence: CATREDPKETQYF. Looking up the rest from reference TRBV11-2 and TRBJ2-5 gives the full variable domain: EAGVAQSPRYKIIEKRQSVAFWCNPISGHATLYWYQQILGQGPKLLIQFQNNGVVDDSQLPKDRFSAERLKGVDSTLKIQPAKLEDSAVYLCATREDPKETQYFGPGTRLLVL.

The rearrangement uses TRBV7-9 and TRBJ1-1, with 9 bases identical to TRBD1. This CDR3 has 12 amino acids. J lost 7 bases, V lost 7 bases, and 4 bases had no gene match. CDR1 is SEHNR and CDR2 is FQNEAQ in the germline V gene (reference sequence). CDR3 nucleotides: TGTGCCAGCATGGGACAGGGAAATGAAGCTTTCTTT. The encoded protein is CASMGQGNEAFF.

V gene TRBV5-1 combines with J gene TRBJ2-7; D is possibly TRBD1 (5 bases). The CDR3 covers 14 residues. V gave up 1 base and J gave up 2 bases, with 10 bases separating them. Per the germline V gene, CDR1 is SGHRS and CDR2 is YFSETQ. CDR3 sequence reads: CASSLSRVAYEQYF. Written as DNA, the CDR3 is TGCGCCAGCAGCTTGAGCAGGGTAGCCTACGAGCAGTACTTC.

The chain employs TRBV6-1 and TRBJ1-6; D may be TRBD1 (5 bases). Trimming pared 4 bases from V and 7 bases from J, leaving 17 bases between. From germline, CDR1 is MNHNS and CDR2 SASEGT. This CDR3 is built from 16 residues. The DNA for the CDR3 is TGTGCCAGCAGTGCAACTGAAGGGACTTTCAATTCACCCCTCCACTTT. It is translated as CASSATEGTFNSPLHF.

The chain uses TRBV30 and TRBJ1-6, with TRBD1 identical over 8 bases. The germline V gene encodes CDR1 GTSNPN and CDR2 SVGIG (reference sequence). After removal of 3 bases from V and 10 bases from J, the junction contained 5 bases not matched to a gene. CDR3 size: 13 residues. The CDR3 DNA reads as TGTGCCTGGAGGGCAGGGGGCATGTCACCCCTCCACTTT. It translates to CAWRAGGMSPLHF.

This sequence joins TRBV4-1 and TRBJ2-5, with unresolved D. V lost 1 base, J lost 5 bases, and 11 bases lay in between. Germline V gene sequence: CDR1 MGHRA, CDR2 YSYEKL. The CDR3 sequence is 14 residues long. The CDR3 coding sequence is TGCGCCAGCAGCCAAGTTGGCGGAGTCGAGACCCAGTACTTC. This translates into CASSQVGGVETQYF.